A single sample is the source of the 30 T cell receptor beta chains below, sequenced in a study of response to subunit inactivated influenza vaccine. Via MiXCR, TCRdb re-called the RT-PCR reads, giving one row per CDR3 protein. The sample carries about 520,000 distinct CDR3 sequences, 11% recorded once. Sequenced material: PBMCs from blood, taken roughly 6 weeks after vaccination. These receptors were collected from a man aged 45-65 years who received an inactivated influenza vaccine.

The chain is built from TRBV4-3 and TRBJ2-5; D possibly matches TRBD1 or TRBD2 (6 bases each). Trimming removed 2 bases from V and 5 bases from J, with 15 bases in between. The CDR3 has 15 residues. In germline, CDR1 is LGHNA, CDR2 YSLEER. CDR3 coding DNA: TGCGCCAGCAGCCAAACGGGGGCTCTTCCGGAGACCCAGTACTTC. Residues: CASSQTGALPETQYF.

There are many counts of this clonotype. The chain links TRBV5-1 to TRBJ2-5; no definite D call. The germline CDR1 and CDR2 sequences are SGHRS and YFSETQ. The length of the CDR3 is 11 residues. V dropped 5 bases and J dropped 2 bases, with 4 bases sitting between them. The CDR3 coding sequence is TGCGCCAGCAGGCTACAAGAGACCCAGTACTTC. Translation: CASRLQETQYF.

There are many counts of this clonotype. The V call is TRBV6-5, the J call TRBJ2-7, with D perhaps TRBD1 (5 bases). The CDR3 is 14 amino acids. Germline CDR1 MNHEY, CDR2 SVGAGI. V lost 2 bases to trimming and J lost 2 bases, with 10 bases between them. The CDR3 sequence: CASSYTTDTYEQYF. The CDR3 DNA is TGTGCCAGCAGTTACACGACAGATACCTACGAGCAGTACTTC.

Comment on this clonotype: Its ends do not fully match the called genes, so a read error is possible. The chain employs TRBV15 and TRBJ2-3; maybe TRBD1 (6 bases). The CDR3 has 18 amino acids. CDR1 and CDR2 (germline): LNHNV, YYDKDF (reference sequence). CDR3 loop: CTTSSSPWDTPSTDTQYF. The CDR3 nucleotides read TGTACCACCAGCAGTTCCCCTTGGGACACCCCTAGCACAGATACGCAGTATTTT.

The V call is TRBV14, the J call TRBJ2-3; 7 bases fit TRBD1. V lost 4 bases, J lost 3 bases, and 10 bases stayed unmatched. The CDR3 spans 16 residues. In germline, CDR1 is SGHDN, CDR2 FVKESK. CDR3 bases: TGTGCCAGCAGCCGAATACAGGGGTTTAGAACAGATACGCAGTATTTT. Its protein is CASSRIQGFRTDTQYF. The variable domain in full, with the rest retrieved from reference TRBV14 and TRBJ2-3, is EAGVTQFPSHSVIEKGQTVTLRCDPISGHDNLYWYRRVMGKEIKFLLHFVKESKQDESGMPNNRFLAERTGGTYSTLKVQPAELEDSGVYFCASSRIQGFRTDTQYFGPGTRLTVL.

This clonotype was recorded many times. The rearrangement uses TRBV4-2 and TRBJ2-2, with D perhaps matching TRBD2 (5 bases). CDR3 length: 15 amino acids. V was shortened by 3 bases and J by 4 bases, with 12 bases between the two germline ends. Germline-derived CDR1 and CDR2 are LGHNA and YNFKEQ. The DNA for the CDR3 is TGTGCCAGCAGCCATGTATACCGGGGCACCGGGGAGCTGTTTTTT. This sequence encodes CASSHVYRGTGELFF.

In its sample, this clonotype was seen a few times. The V and J genes are TRBV2 and TRBJ2-1; D not resolved. Trimming left V 0 bases short and J 9 bases short, with 9 bases between. This CDR3 contains 13 residues. Germline CDR1 reads SNHLY; CDR2 reads FYNNEI. The CDR3 DNA is TGTGCCAGCAGTGAAGCGCTGGTCGGTGAGCAGTTCTTC. Protein product: CASSEALVGEQFF.

About this clonotype: A read error may explain this, as a much larger clone is one base away. V usage is TRBV12-3 or TRBV12-4 and J usage is TRBJ2-7; 10 bases match TRBD2. This CDR3 is 14 amino acids long. V dropped 5 bases and J dropped 5; count of bases not matched to a gene: 6. CDR3 in amino acids: CASSVSGGADEQYF. The CDR3 DNA reads TGTGCCAGCAGTGTGAGCGGGGGGGCCGACGAGCAGTACTTC.

The table lists this clonotype with a few counts. The rearrangement links TRBV5-4 to TRBJ1-6, with 10 bases lining up with TRBD1. Germline lookup yields CDR1 SGHNT and CDR2 YYREEE (reference sequence). The CDR3 runs to 19 residues. Trimming cost V 1 base and J 8 bases; bases outside gene matches: 15. The DNA of the CDR3 is TGTGCCAGCAGCTTGTCCAAGGGACAGGGGTCGGGGTGGCATTCACCCCTCCACTTT. Protein: CASSLSKGQGSGWHSPLHF.

This clonotype was recorded at least ten times. The rearrangement joins TRBV7-6 to TRBJ2-5; D unresolved. V lost 2 bases, J lost 0 bases, and 13 bases lay in between. This CDR3 comprises 16 residues. Per germline, CDR1 SGHVS and CDR2 FNYEAQ. The CDR3 DNA sequence: TGTGCCAGCAGCTTAAGATCCCCCAGTAACCAAGAGACCCAGTACTTC. Its protein is CASSLRSPSNQETQYF.

This clonotype has just a few counts. The chain couples TRBV30 to TRBJ2-7; tentative D call: TRBD1 (7 bases). V was shortened by 4 bases and J by 6 bases, with 16 bases between the two germline ends. The CDR3 runs to 13 residues. Germline CDR1 is GTSNPN and CDR2 is SVGIG (reference sequence). The CDR3 DNA reads as TGTGCCTGGAACCGACAGGGTAGCGGCGAGCAGTACTTC. It is translated as CAWNRQGSGEQYF.

The gene calls are TRBV10-3 and TRBJ2-7; tentative D call: TRBD1 (6 bases). The CDR3 has 12 amino acids. V lost 5 bases and J 4 bases, leaving 9 bases between the germline ends. The germline V gene encodes CDR1 ENHRY and CDR2 SYGVKD. The CDR3 spells CAISLQGYEQYF. CDR3 bases: TGTGCCATCAGTTTACAGGGTTACGAGCAGTACTTC.

This clonotype showed up just a few times. The chain links TRBV20-1 to TRBJ2-3; 7 bases map to TRBD2. Germline CDR1 DFQATT, CDR2 SNEGSKA (reference sequence). This CDR3 comprises 16 residues. Trimming at V came to 3 bases and at J to 0 bases, leaving 9 bases not matched to a gene. CDR3 nucleotide sequence: TGCAGTGCTAGCGCTAGACTAGCTGCTAGCACAGATACGCAGTATTTT. Translation: CSASARLAASTDTQYF.

This clonotype was picked up one time. A single base separates this from a much larger clone, so it may be a read error. This chain connects TRBV29-1 to TRBJ2-1; D gene ambiguous. From germline, CDR1 is SQVTM and CDR2 ANQGSEA. Trimming removed 0 bases at V and 2 bases at J, with 17 bases between. The CDR3 loop spans 17 amino acids. This CDR3 reads CSVEDLFGVSAYNEQFF. For the CDR3, the DNA is TGCAGCGTTGAAGATCTTTTTGGGGTCAGCGCCTACAATGAGCAGTTCTTC.

The sample holds a few counts of this clonotype. The chain is built from TRBV4-3 and TRBJ2-2; no firm D call. V was cut by 7 bases and J by 1 base, with 13 bases left in between. The CDR3 is 15 amino acids. Per the germline V gene, CDR1 is LGHNA and CDR2 is YSLEER. The CDR3 bases are TGCGCCAGCACCAAAGTGGAAGGGAACACCGGGGAGCTGTTTTTT. As protein: CASTKVEGNTGELFF.

The chain joins TRBV7-6 to TRBJ2-1; 10 bases agree with TRBD2. Germline V gene sequence: CDR1 SGHVS, CDR2 FNYEAQ. This CDR3 comprises 15 residues. The V gene end was trimmed by 5 bases and the J gene end by 7 bases; junction bases not matched to a gene: 8. CDR3 sequence (DNA): TGTGCCAGCAGCGCTGCCGGGACTAGCGAAAATGAGCAGTTCTTC. This gives the protein CASSAAGTSENEQFF.

The chain recombines TRBV5-1 with TRBJ1-4, with D unresolved. Germline-derived CDR1 and CDR2 are SGHRS and YFSETQ. V dropped 2 bases and J dropped 5 bases, with 4 bases sitting between them. The CDR3 is made up of 12 amino acids. The CDR3 DNA reads TGCGCCAGCAGCTTTCCCAATGAAAAACTGTTTTTT. This gives the protein CASSFPNEKLFF. The variable domain in full, completed from reference TRBV5-1 and TRBJ1-4, reads KAGVTQTPRYLIKTRGQQVTLSCSPISGHRSVSWYQQTPGQGLQFLFEYFSETQRNKGNFPGRFSGRQFSNSRSEMNVSTLELGDSALYLCASSFPNEKLFFGSGTQLSVL.

The chain employs TRBV20-1 and TRBJ2-1; 10 bases are shared with TRBD2. Germline CDR1 and CDR2: DFQATT and SNEGSKA (reference sequence). The length of the CDR3 is 18 residues. V lost 3 bases to trimming and J lost 9 bases; unmatched junction nucleotides: 20. CDR3: CSASSSDRASGRAIEQFF. The CDR3 bases are TGCAGTGCTAGTAGTTCGGACAGGGCGAGCGGGAGGGCCATTGAGCAGTTCTTC.

This clonotype was counted only a few times. This rearrangement joins TRBV7-2 to TRBJ2-5; TRBD2 aligns across 8 bases. Germline assignment: CDR1 SGHTA and CDR2 FQGNSA. This CDR3 has 16 residues. The J segment lost 1 base and the V segment lost 2 bases, leaving 6 bases of the junction unmatched. In nucleotides, the CDR3 is TGTGCCAGCAGCTTATTAGCGGGGAATTCCCAAGAGACCCAGTACTTC. Its translation: CASSLLAGNSQETQYF. The full variable domain, completed using reference TRBV7-2 and TRBJ2-5, is GAGVSQSPSNKVTEKGKDVELRCDPISGHTALYWYRQSLGQGLEFLIYFQGNSAPDKSGLPSDRFSAERTGGSVSTLTIQRTQQEDSAVYLCASSLLAGNSQETQYFGPGTRLLVL.

The sample holds many counts of this clonotype. The chain employs TRBV5-1 and TRBJ1-5; a possible D gene is TRBD1 (6 bases). Between the trimmed V and J ends, which lost 0 bases and 2 bases, there was a span of 9 bases. The CDR3 is 15 residues long. Germline values: CDR1 SGHRS, CDR2 YFSETQ. Here the CDR3 reads CASSLAGVGNQPQHF. Here the CDR3 DNA reads TGCGCCAGCAGCTTGGCAGGGGTTGGCAATCAGCCCCAGCATTTT.

Only a few counts were recorded for this clonotype. This chain uses TRBV12-3 or TRBV12-4 with TRBJ1-2, with 9 nucleotides matching TRBD1. CDR3 size: 16 residues. The ends lost 6 bases at V and 8 bases at J; junction bases unmatched: 16. The CDR3 nucleotides read TGTGCCAGCAGCCCCGGACAGGGGTTGAAGGCTGGCGGCTACACCTTC. Protein sequence: CASSPGQGLKAGGYTF.

This chain joins TRBV20-1 and TRBJ2-3, with D possibly being TRBD1 or TRBD2 (6 bases each). The CDR3 runs 14 residues. V gave up 6 bases and J gave up 3 bases, with 16 bases separating them. Germline CDR1 is DFQATT and CDR2 is SNEGSKA (reference sequence). The CDR3 loop reads CSASIGGPTDTQYF. CDR3 DNA sequence: TGCAGTGCAAGTATAGGGGGGCCGACAGATACGCAGTATTTT.

The CDR3 DNA is TGTGCCAGCAAATCATCGGCGGGCAGGGGGCTTAGCACAGATACGCAGTATTTT. It codes for CASKSSAGRGLSTDTQYF. The V call is TRBV11-2, the J call TRBJ2-3; 8 bases match TRBD1. CDR3 length equals 18 residues. After removal of 7 bases from V and 0 bases from J, the junction contained 15 bases not matched to a gene. CDR1 SGHAT and CDR2 FQNNGV come from the germline V gene.

This sequence joins TRBV20-1 and TRBJ2-2, with a weak D call TRBD1 (6 bases). The V end was cut by 4 bases, the J end by 0 bases, with 6 bases between. Germline CDR1 DFQATT, CDR2 SNEGSKA (reference sequence). The CDR3 runs to 13 residues. CDR3: CSANRANTGELFF. In nucleotides, the CDR3 is TGCAGTGCTAACAGGGCGAACACCGGGGAGCTGTTTTTT.

This clonotype turned up a few times. The V and J genes are TRBV5-6 and TRBJ2-2, with 7 positions matching TRBD1. This CDR3 contains 16 residues. Germline CDR1 reads SGHDT; CDR2 reads YYEEEE. Germline trimming cut 2 bases from V and 2 bases from J; bases unmatched to any gene: 6. CDR3 region: CASSLEGAPNTGELFF. The CDR3 bases are TGTGCCAGCAGCTTAGAGGGGGCCCCCAACACCGGGGAGCTGTTTTTT.

This clonotype was observed a few times. The chain employs TRBV6-1 and TRBJ2-2; the D gene is possibly TRBD2 (5 bases). CDR1 and CDR2 from the germline V gene are MNHNS and SASEGT. Trimming took 6 bases from V and 3 from J, leaving 8 bases between them. The CDR3 consists of 13 residues. This chain's CDR3 is CASRTIHTGELFF. CDR3 DNA: TGTGCCAGCAGGACTATACACACCGGGGAGCTGTTTTTT.

This clonotype was observed a few times. The V gene is TRBV29-1, the J gene TRBJ1-2; D perhaps matches TRBD1 (5 bases). Germline CDR1 is SQVTM and CDR2 is ANQGSEA. The CDR3 contains 13 residues. V was pared by 3 bases and J by 4 bases, with 12 bases between. CDR3 sequence: CSVDLTGGYGYTF. CDR3 DNA sequence: TGCAGCGTTGATCTCACCGGGGGCTATGGCTACACCTTC.

This CDR3 is CASSLHGRPLGELFF. Written as DNA, the CDR3 is TGTGCCAGCAGTTTGCACGGACGCCCTCTTGGGGAGCTGTTTTTT. The rearrangement uses TRBV11-2 and TRBJ2-2; no clear D gene. The V end lost 6 bases, the J end lost 8 bases, and 19 bases lay between the germline ends. Germline CDR1 SGHAT, CDR2 FQNNGV. There are 15 residues in the CDR3.

As concerns this clonotype: This may come from a read error, since a much larger clone is one base off. The chain uses TRBV20-1 and TRBJ2-7; 8 positions agree with TRBD1. V lost 7 bases and J lost 3; bases outside the gene matches: 5. Germline V gene data show CDR1 as DFQATT and CDR2 as SNEGSKA (reference sequence). This CDR3 comprises 12 residues. The CDR3: CSDSDRGYEQYF. DNA of the CDR3: TGCAGTGATTCCGACAGGGGCTACGAGCAGTACTTC.

This clonotype was counted many times. The chain recombines TRBV7-8 with TRBJ1-2; 7 positions match TRBD1. CDR1 SGHVS and CDR2 FQNEAQ come from the germline V gene. With 3 bases clipped from V and 3 bases from J, the junction kept 4 bases outside the gene matches. This CDR3 comprises 14 residues. The CDR3 reads CASSFRDRYYGYTF. The CDR3 nucleotides read TGTGCCAGCAGCTTCCGGGACAGATACTATGGCTACACCTTC.